This T cell receptor beta chain emerged from a study of neurological immune-mediated disorders. This clonotype has at least ten counts. Trimming took 6 bases from V and 0 from J, leaving 7 bases between them. The CDR3 sequence is 13 residues long. CDR1 and CDR2 (germline): MNHEY, SVGAGI. TCRdb itself ran the 5' RACE reads through MiXCR, one entry per CDR3 protein. The sample consists of 55,000 to 75,000 distinct CDR3 sequences, about 2.5% of them appearing once. The source material was PBMCs. The J gene is TRBJ2-3, the V gene TRBV6-5; perhaps D is TRBD1 or TRBD2 (5 bases each). The origin of this receptor is a man aged 45-60 years with multiple sclerosis. CDR3 region: CASRWDSTDTQYF. DNA of the CDR3: TGTGCCAGCAGGTGGGACAGCACAGATACGCAGTATTTT.